Presented here are 20 T cell receptor beta chains from one specimen sequenced in a study of patients and donors after allogeneic stem cell transplantation. Using its own MiXCR run on the RT-PCR reads, TCRdb lists one record per CDR3 protein. The sample carries about 74,000 distinct CDR3 sequences, around 27% recorded once. The source material was blood, either unsorted or a sorted T cell fraction (not recorded which). The receptor set was obtained from a human donor who was either an allogeneic HSCT recipient or a stem cell or donor lymphocyte infusion donor (not recorded which). It is not recorded whose cells these are; they may come from a transplant donor.

The V gene is TRBV9, the J gene TRBJ2-3; possibly TRBD1 or TRBD2 for D (5 bases each). Per germline, CDR1 SGDLS and CDR2 YYNGEE. Trimming cost V 0 bases and J 10 bases, with 24 bases left between them. The CDR3 runs to 17 residues. The CDR3 loop is CASSVATGFDSVMSQYF. The CDR3 DNA reads TGTGCCAGCAGCGTAGCTACGGGGTTCGACAGCGTGATGTCGCAGTATTTT.

This clonotype occurred a few times. The V and J genes are TRBV27 and TRBJ1-1, with TRBD1 as a possible D gene (5 bases). The CDR3 sequence is 13 residues long. The V and J ends lost 6 bases and 5 bases respectively, with 13 bases between them. Germline CDR1 and CDR2: MNHEY and SMNVEV (reference sequence). CDR3 nucleotide sequence: TGTGCCAGCAGCTGGGGGGTTCCGACTGAAGCTTTCTTT. This gives the protein CASSWGVPTEAFF.

The V and J genes are TRBV7-2 and TRBJ1-2; D remains ambiguous. The germline V gene has CDR1 SGHTA and CDR2 FQGNSA. With 1 base removed from V and 4 bases from J, the gap between germline ends came to 13 bases. The CDR3 extends over 15 amino acids. This chain's CDR3 is CASSLVRPGGYGYTF. The CDR3 nucleotides are TGTGCCAGCAGCTTAGTCAGGCCAGGAGGCTATGGCTACACCTTC.

This clonotype was detected a few times. V is TRBV4-1 and J is TRBJ2-7; D may be TRBD1 (5 bases). Trimming took 0 bases from V and 1 from J, leaving 13 bases between them. The CDR3 contains 16 residues. The germline V gene encodes CDR1 MGHRA and CDR2 YSYEKL. In DNA form, the CDR3 reads TGCGCCAGCAGCCAAGAAGATCTGACAGCTTCCTACGAGCAGTACTTC. It translates to CASSQEDLTASYEQYF.

CDR3 protein: CASSQPMTGGGQPQHF. The CDR3 DNA is TGCGCCAGCAGCCAACCTATGACAGGGGGAGGACAGCCCCAGCATTTT. V usage is TRBV4-1 and J usage is TRBJ1-5, with TRBD1 identical over 9 bases. With V trimmed by 2 bases and J by 7 bases, 9 bases remained unmatched. Germline assignment: CDR1 MGHRA and CDR2 YSYEKL. The length of the CDR3 is 16 residues.

A few counts support this clonotype. The CDR3, as DNA: TGCAGTGCTAGTCGGTACGACTATGGCTACACCTTC. Translating gives CSASRYDYGYTF. This chain links TRBV20-1 with TRBJ1-2; unclear D gene. The CDR3 is made up of 12 amino acids. The V and J ends lost 3 bases and 3 bases respectively, with 8 bases between them. Germline V gene lookup returns CDR1 DFQATT and CDR2 SNEGSKA (reference sequence).

This clonotype was seen many times. The chain is built from TRBV29-1 and TRBJ2-3; D is ambiguous. In germline, CDR1 is SQVTM, CDR2 ANQGSEA. The CDR3 is made up of 11 amino acids. Trimming took 6 bases from V and 2 from J, leaving 6 bases between them. The CDR3 nucleotides are TGCAGCGTGGCATTCACAGATACGCAGTATTTT. Its protein product is CSVAFTDTQYF.

This sequence joins TRBV7-2 and TRBJ1-1; TRBD1 matches at 10 bases. CDR1 is SGHTA and CDR2 is FQGNSA in the germline V gene. V shed 5 bases, J shed 3 bases, and the junction held 15 bases outside the gene matches. CDR3 length: 18 amino acids. CDR3 in DNA: TGTGCCAGCAGCGAAATGGGGACAGGGGTGATCATACACACTGAAGCTTTCTTT. Translated, it gives CASSEMGTGVIIHTEAFF.

This clonotype has a handful of counts. The J gene is TRBJ2-6, the V gene TRBV25-1, with D possibly TRBD1 on 5 matching bases. The CDR3 is 15 residues long. V was trimmed by 10 bases and J by 0 bases, leaving 13 bases between them. Germline V gives CDR1 MGHDK, CDR2 SYGVNS. The CDR3 DNA follows: TGTGCCACCCAAGCAGGGAACTCTGGGGCCAACGTCCTGACTTTC. Translating it yields CATQAGNSGANVLTF.

The chain combines TRBV7-9 with TRBJ2-4, with 8 bases matching TRBD1. The J segment lost 4 bases and the V segment lost 1 base, leaving 6 bases of the junction unmatched. The CDR3 totals 16 residues. Looked up from germline, CDR1 is SEHNR and CDR2 is FQNEAQ (reference sequence). This chain's CDR3 is CASSLGRTGWKNIQYF. The CDR3 region has the DNA TGTGCCAGCAGCTTAGGGAGGACAGGGTGGAAAAACATTCAGTACTTC.

The CDR3 protein is CASRLGVSNQPQHF. The DNA of the CDR3 is TGTGCCAGCCGACTTGGGGTGAGCAATCAGCCCCAGCATTTT. The V gene is TRBV19, the J gene TRBJ1-5; D is unresolved. CDR3 length: 14 residues. Germline lookup yields CDR1 LNHDA and CDR2 SQIVND (reference sequence). V was clipped by 9 bases and J by 1 base, with 13 bases between them.

This clonotype was found a few times. This chain links TRBV20-1 with TRBJ2-4, with D unresolved. This CDR3 is 13 amino acids long. Trimming removed 6 bases at V and 0 bases at J, with 9 bases between. Germline V lookup: CDR1 DFQATT, CDR2 SNEGSKA (reference sequence). CDR3 residues: CSAARLAKNIQYF. The CDR3 DNA follows: TGCAGTGCAGCCCGACTAGCCAAAAACATTCAGTACTTC.

The J gene is TRBJ2-7, the V gene TRBV20-1; 7 bases line up with TRBD1. Unmatched junction bases numbered 5, after V lost 0 bases and J lost 3 bases. Germline loops: CDR1 DFQATT, CDR2 SNEGSKA (reference sequence). This CDR3 has 14 amino acids. CDR3 region: CSARDEGQFYEQYF. In DNA, the CDR3 is TGCAGTGCTAGAGATGAGGGACAGTTCTACGAGCAGTACTTC.

This clonotype was seen a handful of times. The chain uses TRBV5-1 and TRBJ1-4, with no clear D. Trimming removed 1 base at V and 4 bases at J, with 11 bases between. Germline lookup yields CDR1 SGHRS and CDR2 YFSETQ. This CDR3 is built from 15 residues. CDR3 nucleotide sequence: TGCGCCAGCAGCTTGAGCGCAGGAGGTAATGAAAAACTGTTTTTT. Translating it yields CASSLSAGGNEKLFF.

In this sample, this clonotype turned up a few times. V and J are TRBV10-3 and TRBJ2-7, with D possibly TRBD2 on 6 matching bases. V lost 7 bases to trimming and J lost 1 base, with 11 bases between them. Germline V gene sequence: CDR1 ENHRY, CDR2 SYGVKD. This CDR3 comprises 13 residues. The CDR3: CAITGGNSYEQYF. The CDR3 coding sequence is TGTGCCATCACCGGAGGGAATTCCTACGAGCAGTACTTC.

The J gene is TRBJ1-1, the V gene TRBV6-6; TRBD1 agrees at 7 bases. CDR3 length equals 14 residues. V shed 7 bases and J 1 base; nucleotides not matched to a gene: 6. From germline, CDR1 is MNHNY and CDR2 SVGAGI (reference sequence). Here the CDR3 reads CASTPTGRNTEAFF. In DNA form, the CDR3 reads TGTGCCAGCACCCCGACAGGGCGGAACACTGAAGCTTTCTTT.

This clonotype appeared a few times. The gene calls are TRBV20-1 and TRBJ1-5, with D tentatively TRBD1 (5 bases). The germline V and J ends were trimmed by 3 bases and 6 bases, with 12 bases remaining between them. There are 13 residues in the CDR3. Germline V lookup: CDR1 DFQATT, CDR2 SNEGSKA (reference sequence). This chain's CDR3 is CSARRGEGQPQHF. CDR3 coding DNA: TGCAGTGCTAGGAGGGGAGAGGGTCAGCCCCAGCATTTT.

This clonotype occurred a few times. This chain connects TRBV20-1 to TRBJ1-2; 7 nucleotides align to TRBD1. The CDR3 sequence is 14 residues long. Germline V gene sequence: CDR1 DFQATT, CDR2 SNEGSKA (reference sequence). V trimming: 6 bases; J trimming: 5 bases; junction bases outside the gene matches: 12. The CDR3 bases are TGCAGTGCGACCGAGGACAGGATTTTTTATGGCTACACCTTC. Translated: CSATEDRIFYGYTF.

This clonotype appeared a single time. The V call is TRBV10-3, the J call TRBJ2-3, with D hard to call. Trimming removed 10 bases from V and 0 bases from J, with 11 bases in between. The CDR3 runs to 13 residues. CDR1 and CDR2 (germline): ENHRY, SYGVKD. CDR3 amino acids: CATLHSSTDTQYF. The CDR3 DNA reads as TGTGCCACCTTACATAGCAGCACAGATACGCAGTATTTT.

Only a few counts were recorded for this clonotype. The chain is built from TRBV24-1 and TRBJ2-1, with 9 bases matching TRBD1. This CDR3 comprises 13 residues. Germline CDR1 KGHDR, CDR2 SFDVKD. J was trimmed by 6 bases and V by 10 bases; bases with no gene match: 6. CDR3 DNA: TGTGCCACTGGAGGACAGGGGATCAATGAGCAGTTCTTC. This codes for CATGGQGINEQFF.